The source of this T cell receptor beta chain is a study of cytomegalovirus exposure and HLA in healthy donors. The CDR3 loop spans 13 amino acids. Per germline, CDR1 MDHEN and CDR2 SYDVKM. Trimming shortened V by 6 bases and J by 13 bases, and 21 bases separated the two germline ends. A multiplex PCR was run with 60 Vbeta primers and 13 Jbeta primers. Profiling relied on immunoSEQ multiplex PCR, and the TCRdb table lists in-frame clones only, not all of them. Its clone listing holds 100,000 to 150,000 clones. The TCR was taken from a woman between 40 and 55 years old in good health and CMV-seronegative. Sequencing input: PBMCs. The chain has TRBV28 and TRBJ1-1; D is possibly TRBD1 (5 bases). CDR3 DNA: TGTGCCAGCAGCTCGCCGGGGGGATGGGGGGTTTTCTTT. Its translation is CASSSPGGWGVFF.